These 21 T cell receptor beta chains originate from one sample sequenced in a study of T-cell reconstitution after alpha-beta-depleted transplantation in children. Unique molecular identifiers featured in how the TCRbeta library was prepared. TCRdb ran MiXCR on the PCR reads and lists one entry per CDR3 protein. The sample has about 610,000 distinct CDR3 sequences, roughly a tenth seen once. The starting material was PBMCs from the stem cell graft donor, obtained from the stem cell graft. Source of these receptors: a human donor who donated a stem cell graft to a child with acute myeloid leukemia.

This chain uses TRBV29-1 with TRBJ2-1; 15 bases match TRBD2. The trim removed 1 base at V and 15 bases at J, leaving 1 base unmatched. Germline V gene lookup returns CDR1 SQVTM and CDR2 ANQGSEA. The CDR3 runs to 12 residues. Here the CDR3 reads CSVEGTSGRGFF. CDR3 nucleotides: TGCAGCGTTGAAGGGACTAGCGGGAGGGGGTTCTTC.

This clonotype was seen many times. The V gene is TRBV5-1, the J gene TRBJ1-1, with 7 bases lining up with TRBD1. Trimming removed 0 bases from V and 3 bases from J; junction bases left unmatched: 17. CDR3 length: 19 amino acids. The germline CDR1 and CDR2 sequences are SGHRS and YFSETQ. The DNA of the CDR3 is TGCGCCAGCAGCTTGGACCCGACGATCGGGACAGCAGGGGACACTGAAGCTTTCTTT. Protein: CASSLDPTIGTAGDTEAFF.

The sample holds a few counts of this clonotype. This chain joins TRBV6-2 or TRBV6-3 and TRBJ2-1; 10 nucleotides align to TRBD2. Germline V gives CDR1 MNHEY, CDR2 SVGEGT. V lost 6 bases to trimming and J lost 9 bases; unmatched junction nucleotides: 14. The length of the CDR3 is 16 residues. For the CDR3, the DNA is TGTGCCAGCAGGCGGTCAGCGGGAGGGCCTGGTATTGAGCAGTTCTTC. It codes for CASRRSAGGPGIEQFF.

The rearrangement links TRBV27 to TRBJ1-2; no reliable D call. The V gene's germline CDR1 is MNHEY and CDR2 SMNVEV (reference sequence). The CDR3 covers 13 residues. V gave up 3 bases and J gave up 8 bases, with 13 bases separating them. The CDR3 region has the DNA TGTGCCAGCAGTTTGGGTTCGGGGTGGGGCTACACCTTC. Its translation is CASSLGSGWGYTF.

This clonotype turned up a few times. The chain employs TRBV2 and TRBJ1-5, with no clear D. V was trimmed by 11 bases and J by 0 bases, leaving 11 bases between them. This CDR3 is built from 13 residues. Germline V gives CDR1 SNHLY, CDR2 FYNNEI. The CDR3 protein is CASMEVSNQPQHF. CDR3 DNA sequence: TGTGCCTCTATGGAAGTTAGCAATCAGCCCCAGCATTTT.

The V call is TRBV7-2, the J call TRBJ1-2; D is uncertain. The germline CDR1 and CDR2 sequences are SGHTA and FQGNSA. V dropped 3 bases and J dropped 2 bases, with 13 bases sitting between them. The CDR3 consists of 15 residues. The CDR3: CASSLGGAINYGYTF. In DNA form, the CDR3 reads TGTGCCAGCAGCTTGGGCGGCGCCATCAACTATGGCTACACCTTC.

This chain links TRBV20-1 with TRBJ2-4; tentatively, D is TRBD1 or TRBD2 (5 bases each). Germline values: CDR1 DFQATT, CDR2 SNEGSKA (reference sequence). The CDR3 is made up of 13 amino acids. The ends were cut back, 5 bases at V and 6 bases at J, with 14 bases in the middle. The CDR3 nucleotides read TGCAGTGCTCGCATCCGGGACCTAAACATTCAGTACTTC. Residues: CSARIRDLNIQYF.

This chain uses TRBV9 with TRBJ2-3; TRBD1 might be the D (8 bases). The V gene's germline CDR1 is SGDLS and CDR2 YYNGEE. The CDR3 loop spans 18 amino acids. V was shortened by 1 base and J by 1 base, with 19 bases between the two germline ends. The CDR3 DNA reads TGTGCCAGCAGCGTAACCCCAGGGGGCGGGAGTGGCACAGATACGCAGTATTTT. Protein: CASSVTPGGGSGTDTQYF.

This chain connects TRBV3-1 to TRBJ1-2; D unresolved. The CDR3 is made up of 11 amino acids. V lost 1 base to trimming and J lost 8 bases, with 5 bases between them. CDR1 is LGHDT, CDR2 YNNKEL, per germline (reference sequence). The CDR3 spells CASSQAGGYTF. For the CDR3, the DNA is TGTGCCAGCAGCCAAGCCGGGGGCTACACCTTC.

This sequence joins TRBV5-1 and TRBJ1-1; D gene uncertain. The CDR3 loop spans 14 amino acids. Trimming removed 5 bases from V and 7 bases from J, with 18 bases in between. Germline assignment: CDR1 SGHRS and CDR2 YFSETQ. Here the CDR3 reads CASRPTGLPREAFF. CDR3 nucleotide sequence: TGCGCCAGCAGGCCAACCGGACTCCCACGTGAAGCTTTCTTT.

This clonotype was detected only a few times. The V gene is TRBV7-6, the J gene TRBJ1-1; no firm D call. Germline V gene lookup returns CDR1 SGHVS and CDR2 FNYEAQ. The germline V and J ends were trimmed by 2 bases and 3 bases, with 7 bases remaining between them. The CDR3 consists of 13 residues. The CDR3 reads CASSLNQDTEAFF. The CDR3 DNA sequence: TGTGCCAGCAGCTTAAACCAGGACACTGAAGCTTTCTTT.

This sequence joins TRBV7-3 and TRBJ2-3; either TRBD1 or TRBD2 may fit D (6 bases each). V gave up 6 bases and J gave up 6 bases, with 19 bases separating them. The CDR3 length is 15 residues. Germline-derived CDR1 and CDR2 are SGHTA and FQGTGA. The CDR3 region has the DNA TGTGCCAGCAGTCCAAGGGGGGTCCCATTGGATACGCAGTATTTT. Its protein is CASSPRGVPLDTQYF. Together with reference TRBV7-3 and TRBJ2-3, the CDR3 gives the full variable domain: GAGVSQTPSNKVTEKGKYVELRCDPISGHTALYWYRQSLGQGPEFLIYFQGTGAADDSGLPNDRFFAVRPEGSVSTLKIQRTERGDSAVYLCASSPRGVPLDTQYFGPGTRLTVL.

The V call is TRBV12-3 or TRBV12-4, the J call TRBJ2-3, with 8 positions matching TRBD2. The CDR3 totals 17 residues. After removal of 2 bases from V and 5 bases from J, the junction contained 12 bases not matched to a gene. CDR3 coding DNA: TGTGCCAGCAGTTTATCTTTCGGGGGGGCGCACGGAGATACGCAGTATTTT. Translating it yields CASSLSFGGAHGDTQYF.

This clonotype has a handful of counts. CDR3 nucleotide sequence: TGCGCCAGCAGCCAAGATAGGAGGACCAGGTCCTACGAGCAGTACTTC. It specifies CASSQDRRTRSYEQYF. The chain combines TRBV4-3 with TRBJ2-7; perhaps TRBD2 as D (5 bases). The CDR3 sequence is 16 residues long. V lost 0 bases and J lost 1, with 13 bases in between. The V gene's germline CDR1 is LGHNA and CDR2 YSLEER.

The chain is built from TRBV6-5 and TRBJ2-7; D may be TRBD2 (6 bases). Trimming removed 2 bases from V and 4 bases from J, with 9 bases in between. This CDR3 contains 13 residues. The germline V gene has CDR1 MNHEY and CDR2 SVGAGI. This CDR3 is CASSYASDYEQYF. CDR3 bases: TGTGCCAGCAGTTACGCTAGCGATTACGAGCAGTACTTC.

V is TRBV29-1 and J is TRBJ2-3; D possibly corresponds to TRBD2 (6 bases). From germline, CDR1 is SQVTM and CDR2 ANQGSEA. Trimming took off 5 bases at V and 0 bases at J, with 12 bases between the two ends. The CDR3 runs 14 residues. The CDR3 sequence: CSVRAGVSTDTQYF. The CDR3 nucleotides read TGCAGCGTTCGAGCGGGCGTTAGCACAGATACGCAGTATTTT.

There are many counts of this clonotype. This CDR3 is CASSGGSSDTQYF. The CDR3 nucleotides read TGTGCCAGCTCTGGCGGGAGCTCAGATACGCAGTATTTT. The chain recombines TRBV6-1 with TRBJ2-3; TRBD2 matches at 7 bases. J lost 4 bases, V lost 8 bases, and 6 bases had no gene match. Per the germline V gene, CDR1 is MNHNS and CDR2 is SASEGT. CDR3 size: 13 residues.

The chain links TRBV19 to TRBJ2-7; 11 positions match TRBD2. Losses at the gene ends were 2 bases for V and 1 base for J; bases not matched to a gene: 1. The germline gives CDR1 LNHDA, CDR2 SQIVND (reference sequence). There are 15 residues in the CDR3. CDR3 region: CASSITSGSSYEQYF. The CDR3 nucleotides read TGTGCCAGTAGTATAACTAGCGGGAGTTCCTACGAGCAGTACTTC.

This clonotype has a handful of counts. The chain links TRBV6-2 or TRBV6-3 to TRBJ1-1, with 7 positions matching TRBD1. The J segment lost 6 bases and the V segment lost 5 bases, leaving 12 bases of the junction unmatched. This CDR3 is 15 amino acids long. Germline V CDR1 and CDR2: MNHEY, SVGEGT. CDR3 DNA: TGTGCCAGCAGTGCTCGACAGGGCATCGTGGCTGAAGCTTTCTTT. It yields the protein CASSARQGIVAEAFF.

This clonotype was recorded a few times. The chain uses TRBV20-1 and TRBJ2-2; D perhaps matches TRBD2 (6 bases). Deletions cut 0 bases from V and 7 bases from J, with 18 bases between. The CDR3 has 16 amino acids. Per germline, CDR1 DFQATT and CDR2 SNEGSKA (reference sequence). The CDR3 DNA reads TGCAGTGCTAGAGATCGAGAGGGGAGGAAGGTCGGGGAGCTGTTTTTT. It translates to CSARDREGRKVGELFF.

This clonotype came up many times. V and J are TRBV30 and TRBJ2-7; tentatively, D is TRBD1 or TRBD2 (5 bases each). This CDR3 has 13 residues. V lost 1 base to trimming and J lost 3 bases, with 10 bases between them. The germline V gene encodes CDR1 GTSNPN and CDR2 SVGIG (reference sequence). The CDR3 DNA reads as TGTGCCTGGAGTGGGCTGGGGGACTACGAGCAGTACTTC. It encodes CAWSGLGDYEQYF.